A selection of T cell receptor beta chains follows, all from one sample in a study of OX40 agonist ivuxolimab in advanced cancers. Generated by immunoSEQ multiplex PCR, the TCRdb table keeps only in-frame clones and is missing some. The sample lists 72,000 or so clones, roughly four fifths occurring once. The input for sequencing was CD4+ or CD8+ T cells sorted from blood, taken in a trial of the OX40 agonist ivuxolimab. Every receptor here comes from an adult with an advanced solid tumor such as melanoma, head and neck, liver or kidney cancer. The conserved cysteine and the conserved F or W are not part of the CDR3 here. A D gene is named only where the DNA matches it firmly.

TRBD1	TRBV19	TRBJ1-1	ASSTLTGGNRAF
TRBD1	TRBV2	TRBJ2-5	ASGLDRGQAETQY
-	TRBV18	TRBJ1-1	ASSAKGYAEAF
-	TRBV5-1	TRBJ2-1	ASSRDTAYNEQF
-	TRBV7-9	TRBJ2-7	ASVARSTLSEQY
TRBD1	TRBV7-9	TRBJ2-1	ASSATGGSYNEQF
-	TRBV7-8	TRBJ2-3	ASSYGRTDTQY
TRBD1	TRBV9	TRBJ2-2	ASSLRQGADTGELF
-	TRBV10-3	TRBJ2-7	AIRAGSYEQY
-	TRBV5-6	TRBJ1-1	ASSLRGNTEAF
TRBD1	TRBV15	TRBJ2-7	ATSRSRDRGYEQY
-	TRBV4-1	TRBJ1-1	ASSQDTGVTF
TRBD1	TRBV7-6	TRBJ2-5	ASSRRPRQGQETQY
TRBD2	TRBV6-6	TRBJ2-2	ATPTSDQPNTGELF
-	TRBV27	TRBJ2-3	ASSPSRILDTQY
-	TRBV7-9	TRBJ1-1	ASSFGNMNTEAF
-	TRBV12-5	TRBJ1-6	ASGLVPGGAGNSPLH
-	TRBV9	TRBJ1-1	ASSDRQDLNTEAF
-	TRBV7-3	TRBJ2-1	ASSPSGERNNEQF
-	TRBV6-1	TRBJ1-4	ASSTGSTNEKLF
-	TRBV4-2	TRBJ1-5	ASSQERQVNQPQH
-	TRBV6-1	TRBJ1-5	ASSSSSGNQPQH
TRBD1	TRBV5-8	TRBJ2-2	ASLRYWTGQGDTGELF
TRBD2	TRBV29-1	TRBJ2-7	SVEGLAGAPLAYEQY
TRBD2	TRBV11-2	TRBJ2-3	ASSPRTSGGATDTQY
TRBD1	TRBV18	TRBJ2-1	ASSPRGQGANEQF
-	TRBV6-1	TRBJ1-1	ASSELENTEAF
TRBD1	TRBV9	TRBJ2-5	ASSVLGGGQETQY
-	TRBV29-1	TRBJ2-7	SASRDNYEQY
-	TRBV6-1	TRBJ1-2	ASSDSPAHYGYT
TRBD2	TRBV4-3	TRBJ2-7	ASSPGASGGSYEQY
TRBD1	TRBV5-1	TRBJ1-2	ASSLGRGQGPVDGYT
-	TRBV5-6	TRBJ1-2	ASNSRWRKGNYGYT
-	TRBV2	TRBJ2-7	ASRRTYEQY
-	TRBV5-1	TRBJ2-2	ASSSVELGAGELF
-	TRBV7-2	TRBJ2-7	ASSLGGAGASYEQY
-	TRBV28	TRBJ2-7	ASSFYFEQY
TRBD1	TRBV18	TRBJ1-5	ASSPGTEPYQPQH
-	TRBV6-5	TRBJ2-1	ASSSSEVHPSDEQF
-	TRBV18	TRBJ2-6	ASSPPSGANVLT
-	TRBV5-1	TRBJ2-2	ASKVEGVTGELF
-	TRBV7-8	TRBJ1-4	ASRRGSTNEKLF
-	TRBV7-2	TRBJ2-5	ASSLGQQETQY
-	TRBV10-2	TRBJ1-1	ASKTELHSLITEAF
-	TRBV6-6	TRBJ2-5	ASSPGTLQETQY
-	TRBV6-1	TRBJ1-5	ASSESNSHQPQH
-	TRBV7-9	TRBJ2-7	ASSLRAGGRSSYEQY
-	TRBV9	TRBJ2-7	ASSVGWGSYEQY
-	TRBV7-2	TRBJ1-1	ASSFSGSEAF
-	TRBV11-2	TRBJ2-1	ASSLLAWGGPDNEQF
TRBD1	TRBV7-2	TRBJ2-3	ASSGRTGGTDTQY
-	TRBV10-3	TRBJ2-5	AISESLGVQETQY
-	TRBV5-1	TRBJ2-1	ASRLSGTENNEQF
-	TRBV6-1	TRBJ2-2	ASSAPIHTGELF
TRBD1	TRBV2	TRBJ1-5	ASRWTGNQPQH
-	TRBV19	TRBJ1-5	ALPRQDNQPQH
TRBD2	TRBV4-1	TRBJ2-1	ASSQVGTGGDEQF
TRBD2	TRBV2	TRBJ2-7	ASTSGGDHEQY